One and the same sample provided the 29 T cell receptor beta chains below, sequenced in a study of blood T cell repertoires in COVID-19. TCRdb's copy holds only in-frame clones and misses some; the assay was immunoSEQ multiplex PCR. The repertoire holds 350,000 to 450,000 clones, roughly 90% seen once, with about 1.8% in the top ten. Sequenced input: PBMCs or T cells enriched from blood (not recorded which). The receptors were gathered from a woman aged 30 to 39 who had recovered from COVID-19.

The chain couples TRBV11-3 to TRBJ2-7, with TRBD1 as a possible D gene (6 bases). Trimming took off 5 bases at V and 1 base at J, with 12 bases between the two ends. Germline V CDR1 and CDR2: SGHNT, YENEEA. The CDR3 is made up of 14 amino acids. This chain's CDR3 is CASSQQGPSYEQYF. The CDR3 coding sequence is TGTGCCAGCAGCCAACAGGGACCATCCTACGAGCAGTACTTC. The complete variable domain, with remaining parts taken from reference TRBV11-3 and TRBJ2-7, reads EAGVVQSPRYKIIEKKQPVAFWCNPISGHNTLYWYLQNLGQGPELLIRYENEEAVDDSQLPKDRFSAERLKGVDSTLKIQPAELGDSAVYLCASSQQGPSYEQYFGPGTRLTVT.

The V gene is TRBV9, the J gene TRBJ1-2; 11 bases agree with TRBD1. V dropped 4 bases and J dropped 0; count of bases not matched to a gene: 5. There are 16 residues in the CDR3. Germline V gives CDR1 SGDLS, CDR2 YYNGEE. The CDR3 DNA follows: TGTGCCAGCAGCCCTCGGACAGGGGGCTCTAACTATGGCTACACCTTC. This sequence encodes CASSPRTGGSNYGYTF.

The J gene is TRBJ2-6, the V gene TRBV1; the table calls TRBD1, which could not be checked here. TRBV1 has pseudogene status. The CDR3 consists of 24 residues. The CDR3 nucleotides are TGCACCAGCAGCCCGGGACAGTCTTTGCTCTGGGGCCATCTGAATTGCTCTGGGGCCAACGTCCTGACTTTC. This sequence encodes CTSSPGQSLLWGHLNCSGANVLTF.

The V gene is TRBV12-3 or TRBV12-4, the J gene TRBJ1-6, with a weak D call TRBD1 (5 bases). V dropped 5 bases and J dropped 8 bases, with 7 bases sitting between them. This CDR3 contains 12 residues. CDR3 in DNA: TGTGCCAGCAGTCTCAGGGATTCACCCCTCCACTTT. Encoded protein: CASSLRDSPLHF.

DNA of the CDR3: TGTGCCAGCAGAGGGGCCGATGAAAAACTGTTTTTT. It encodes CASRGADEKLFF. The chain links TRBV12-3 or TRBV12-4 to TRBJ1-4; TRBD1 is a possible D gene (5 bases). The germline V and J ends were trimmed by 6 bases and 6 bases, with 8 bases remaining between them. The length of the CDR3 is 12 residues.

The rearrangement links TRBV9 to TRBJ2-5; 8 positions match TRBD1. The CDR3 consists of 17 residues. V shed 5 bases, J shed 0 bases, and the junction held 12 bases outside the gene matches. The germline V gene has CDR1 SGDLS and CDR2 YYNGEE. The CDR3 sequence: CASSATAHRGYQETQYF. The CDR3 DNA reads as TGTGCCAGCAGTGCTACCGCACACAGGGGGTACCAAGAGACCCAGTACTTC.

The rearrangement joins TRBV7-8 to TRBJ1-2; tentative D call: TRBD1 (5 bases). The germline V gene has CDR1 SGHVS and CDR2 FQNEAQ. V dropped 1 base and J dropped 8 bases, with 17 bases sitting between them. The CDR3 is 15 residues long. The CDR3 DNA reads as TGTGCCAGCAGCTTAGACGTGGGGGGTAATCGCGGCTACACCTTC. Translation: CASSLDVGGNRGYTF.

This chain connects TRBV7-2 to TRBJ2-1, with TRBD2 matching 9 bases. The CDR3 has 15 residues. The germline gives CDR1 SGHTA, CDR2 FQGNSA. The V and J ends lost 5 bases and 9 bases, in that order; junction bases with no gene match: 11. CDR3 sequence: CASSKSGGTYAEQFF. The CDR3 coding sequence is TGTGCCAGCAGCAAAAGCGGGGGGACTTATGCTGAGCAGTTCTTC.

The count of this clone is one. The chain uses TRBV7-9 and TRBJ1-1, with a tentative D call TRBD1 (6 bases). The V end was cut by 0 bases, the J end by 6 bases, with 14 bases between. The CDR3 has 15 residues. Germline V CDR1 and CDR2: SEHNR, FQNEAQ (reference sequence). CDR3 coding DNA: TGTGCCAGCAGCTTAGCGCTCGGGGGGCCACCTGAAGCTTTCTTT. It translates to CASSLALGGPPEAFF. Full variable domain (rest looked up from reference TRBV7-9 and TRBJ1-1): DTGVSQNPRHKITKRGQNVTFRCDPISEHNRLYWYRQTLGQGPEFLTYFQNEAQLEKSRLLSDRFSAERPKGSFSTLEIQRTEQGDSAMYLCASSLALGGPPEAFFGQGTRLTVV.

The DNA of the CDR3 is TGCGCCAGCAGCCCCAGAATAACATCAACTCTCCCCACTAGGCTTCGCGATGAGCAGTTCTTC. Translation gives CASSPRITSTLPTRLRDEQFF. The genes are TRBV5-1 and TRBJ2-1; D possibly corresponds to TRBD2 (5 bases). V was trimmed by 4 bases and J by 8 bases, leaving 37 bases between them. Germline CDR1 and CDR2: SGHRS and YFSETQ. This CDR3 is built from 21 residues.

The genes are TRBV28 and TRBJ1-2; 11 positions match TRBD1. Germline loops: CDR1 MDHEN, CDR2 SYDVKM. The junction had 9 bases not matched to a gene; V was cut back by 5 bases and J by 4 bases. The CDR3 totals 16 residues. CDR3 amino acids: CASSPRLGTGGYGYTF. The CDR3 region has the DNA TGTGCCAGCAGTCCGAGGCTTGGGACAGGGGGCTATGGCTACACCTTC.

This clone has just one count. V is TRBV28 and J is TRBJ1-1; D perhaps matches TRBD1 (6 bases). The CDR3 runs 15 residues. Trimming pared 6 bases from V and 0 bases from J, leaving 14 bases between. The germline V gene encodes CDR1 MDHEN and CDR2 SYDVKM. Here the CDR3 DNA reads TGTGCCAGCAGCCAGTTCGACAGGTTGAACACTGAAGCTTTCTTT. Translating it yields CASSQFDRLNTEAFF.

The rearrangement joins TRBV5-1 to TRBJ2-7, with TRBD1 identical over 10 bases. Trimming at V came to 6 bases and at J to 5 bases, leaving 5 bases not matched to a gene. This CDR3 region has 13 residues. CDR1 is SGHRS, CDR2 YFSETQ, per germline. This CDR3 reads CASMGQGSDEQYF. The DNA of the CDR3 is TGCGCCAGCATGGGACAGGGGTCGGACGAGCAGTACTTC. Full variable domain (outside the CDR3, taken from reference TRBV5-1 and TRBJ2-7): KAGVTQTPRYLIKTRGQQVTLSCSPISGHRSVSWYQQTPGQGLQFLFEYFSETQRNKGNFPGRFSGRQFSNSRSEMNVSTLELGDSALYLCASMGQGSDEQYFGPGTRLTVT.

This chain connects TRBV30 to TRBJ2-7; 8 positions agree with TRBD1. V dropped 0 bases and J dropped 3; count of bases not matched to a gene: 22. CDR3 length equals 20 residues. Germline values: CDR1 GTSNPN, CDR2 SVGIG (reference sequence). The CDR3 is CAWSVRGLGQGATASYEQYF. CDR3 sequence (DNA): TGTGCCTGGAGTGTAAGAGGGTTGGGCCAGGGGGCTACGGCTAGCTACGAGCAGTACTTC. The variable domain in full, with the rest retrieved from reference TRBV30 and TRBJ2-7, is SQTIHQWPATLVQPVGSPLSLECTVEGTSNPNLYWYRQAAGRGLQLLFYSVGIGQISSEVPQNLSASRPQDRQFILSSKKLLLSDSGFYLCAWSVRGLGQGATASYEQYFGPGTRLTVT.

The chain combines TRBV7-9 with TRBJ1-1; D perhaps matches TRBD1 (5 bases). CDR3 length equals 16 residues. Germline V lookup: CDR1 SEHNR, CDR2 FQNEAQ (reference sequence). Trimming pared 5 bases from V and 3 bases from J, leaving 19 bases between. CDR3 in amino acids: CASSLGTGFPDTEAFF. In DNA form, the CDR3 reads TGTGCCAGCAGCCTTGGGACTGGGTTTCCGGACACTGAAGCTTTCTTT. The full variable domain, with the rest looked up from reference TRBV7-9 and TRBJ1-1, is DTGVSQNPRHKITKRGQNVTFRCDPISEHNRLYWYRQTLGQGPEFLTYFQNEAQLEKSRLLSDRFSAERPKGSFSTLEIQRTEQGDSAMYLCASSLGTGFPDTEAFFGQGTRLTVV.

The V call is TRBV6-2 or TRBV6-3, the J call TRBJ2-6; a possible D gene is TRBD1 (5 bases). CDR1 is MNHEY and CDR2 is SVGEGT in the germline V gene. The CDR3 covers 16 residues. V was cut by 4 bases and J by 2 bases, with 12 bases left in between. The DNA for the CDR3 is TGTGCCAGCAGTTCCCCCATGACAGCTGGGGCCAACGTCCTGACTTTC. Protein: CASSSPMTAGANVLTF.

This chain uses TRBV19 with TRBJ2-1, with TRBD1 identical over 9 bases. The CDR3 is made up of 13 amino acids. The germline CDR1 and CDR2 sequences are LNHDA and SQIVND (reference sequence). V lost 3 bases, J lost 10 bases, and 4 bases stayed unmatched. The CDR3 DNA follows: TGTGCCAGTAGTATCTACGGGACAGGGGAGCAGTTCTTC. It yields the protein CASSIYGTGEQFF.

This chain joins TRBV14 and TRBJ1-1, with TRBD1 as a possible D gene (5 bases). From germline, CDR1 is SGHDN and CDR2 FVKESK. This CDR3 spans 15 amino acids. V lost 0 bases and J 5 bases, leaving 13 bases between the germline ends. The CDR3 bases are TGTGCCAGCAGCCAAGAGGGGCCCGGCAGGACTGAAGCTTTCTTT. This codes for CASSQEGPGRTEAFF. Full variable domain (outside the CDR3, taken from reference TRBV14 and TRBJ1-1): EAGVTQFPSHSVIEKGQTVTLRCDPISGHDNLYWYRRVMGKEIKFLLHFVKESKQDESGMPNNRFLAERTGGTYSTLKVQPAELEDSGVYFCASSQEGPGRTEAFFGQGTRLTVV.

The rearrangement joins TRBV28 to TRBJ1-2; 7 bases are shared with TRBD1. This CDR3 region has 15 residues. CDR1 is MDHEN and CDR2 is SYDVKM in the germline V gene. The J segment lost 5 bases and the V segment lost 6 bases, leaving 12 bases of the junction unmatched. The CDR3 here is CASRPTAGQPYGYTF. The CDR3 region has the DNA TGTGCCAGCAGACCCACGGCGGGACAGCCTTATGGCTACACCTTC.

V gene TRBV10-3 combines with J gene TRBJ1-5; 7 bases line up with TRBD1. There are 14 residues in the CDR3. Per the germline V gene, CDR1 is ENHRY and CDR2 is SYGVKD. V lost 10 bases, J lost 4 bases, and 10 bases stayed unmatched. The CDR3 here is CATSRDSLNQPQHF. The CDR3 DNA reads as TGTGCCACGTCTCGGGACAGCCTGAATCAGCCCCAGCATTTT.

The chain is built from TRBV5-1 and TRBJ1-2; 11 nucleotides match TRBD1. Losses at the gene ends were 5 bases for V and 6 bases for J; bases not matched to a gene: 9. The CDR3 runs 15 residues. Germline V gives CDR1 SGHRS, CDR2 YFSETQ. The CDR3 spells CASRLFGQGADGYTF. The CDR3 nucleotides read TGCGCCAGCAGGTTATTCGGACAGGGGGCAGATGGCTACACCTTC.

The gene calls are TRBV7-2 and TRBJ2-5; weak D call: TRBD2 (5 bases). This CDR3 has 13 amino acids. Trimming shortened V by 1 base and J by 5 bases, and 8 bases separated the two germline ends. The germline CDR1 and CDR2 sequences are SGHTA and FQGNSA. CDR3 region: CASSLVQRETQYF. CDR3 DNA: TGTGCCAGCAGCTTAGTCCAGCGGGAGACCCAGTACTTC.

The V gene is TRBV9, the J gene TRBJ1-1; 7 positions agree with TRBD1. The CDR3 has 15 residues. CDR1 SGDLS and CDR2 YYNGEE come from the germline V gene. The junction had 15 bases not matched to a gene; V was cut back by 3 bases and J by 10 bases. This chain's CDR3 is CASSDGLDRAPTAFF. CDR3 DNA: TGTGCCAGCAGCGATGGCCTAGACAGGGCCCCCACAGCTTTCTTT.

The V gene is TRBV4-2, the J gene TRBJ2-5, with 10 bases aligning to TRBD2. This CDR3 has 16 residues. Germline V gene lookup returns CDR1 LGHNA and CDR2 YNFKEQ. The V and J ends lost 1 base and 5 bases, in that order; junction bases with no gene match: 7. Here the CDR3 reads CASSQAQLAGLETQYF. The CDR3 nucleotides are TGTGCCAGCAGCCAAGCTCAACTAGCGGGACTGGAGACCCAGTACTTC.

The chain couples TRBV4-3 to TRBJ1-5; D not resolved. This CDR3 spans 13 amino acids. Per the germline V gene, CDR1 is LGHNA and CDR2 is YSLEER. The V and J ends lost 5 bases and 4 bases respectively, with 9 bases between them. The CDR3 DNA sequence: TGCGCCAGCAGCGAACGCAGGAATCAGCCCCAGCATTTT. This translates into CASSERRNQPQHF.

The chain links TRBV18 to TRBJ2-3, with 11 bases lining up with TRBD2. Trimming at V came to 1 base and at J to 2 bases, leaving 2 bases not matched to a gene. The germline V gene encodes CDR1 KGHSH and CDR2 LQKENI. There are 16 residues in the CDR3. This CDR3 is CASSPLAGGPTDTQYF. For the CDR3, the DNA is TGTGCCAGCTCACCACTAGCGGGAGGGCCCACAGATACGCAGTATTTT.

DNA for the CDR3: TGTGCCAGCAGCTTGGAGTTAGCGGGAGGCGGCTGGGGCGAGCAGTACTTC. Translated, it gives CASSLELAGGGWGEQYF. The chain combines TRBV5-6 with TRBJ2-7; 10 positions match TRBD2. V dropped 0 bases and J dropped 6; count of bases not matched to a gene: 12. CDR3 length equals 17 residues. The germline V gene encodes CDR1 SGHDT and CDR2 YYEEEE. Full variable domain (outside the CDR3, taken from reference TRBV5-6 and TRBJ2-7): DAGVTQSPTHLIKTRGQQVTLRCSPKSGHDTVSWYQQALGQGPQFIFQYYEEEERQRGNFPDRFSGHQFPNYSSELNVNALLLGDSALYLCASSLELAGGGWGEQYFGPGTRLTVT.

The rearrangement links TRBV7-9 to TRBJ1-2; D remains unclear. Trimming left V 2 bases short and J 7 bases short, with 14 bases between. Looked up from germline, CDR1 is SEHNR and CDR2 is FQNEAQ (reference sequence). The length of the CDR3 is 14 residues. The CDR3 DNA reads TGTGCCAGCAGCTTAATGGCCTCGGCGGGTGGCTACACCTTC. This encodes CASSLMASAGGYTF.

A note on this clone: Different DNA sequences within this sample yield the same CDR3. The chain is built from TRBV19 and TRBJ2-6, with D maybe TRBD1 (6 bases). Germline V CDR1 and CDR2: LNHDA, SQIVND (reference sequence). This CDR3 contains 15 residues. V shed 5 bases and J shed 1 base, with 9 bases lying between them. The CDR3 is CASSLTGSGANVLTF. Written as DNA, the CDR3 is TGTGCCAGTAGTCTTACAGGGTCTGGGGCCAACGTCCTGACTTTC. Using reference TRBV19 and TRBJ2-6 for the parts outside the CDR3, the full variable domain is DGGITQSPKYLFRKEGQNVTLSCEQNLNHDAMYWYRQDPGQGLRLIYYSQIVNDFQKGDIAEGYSVSREKKESFPLTVTSAQKNPTAFYLCASSLTGSGANVLTFGAGSRLTVL.